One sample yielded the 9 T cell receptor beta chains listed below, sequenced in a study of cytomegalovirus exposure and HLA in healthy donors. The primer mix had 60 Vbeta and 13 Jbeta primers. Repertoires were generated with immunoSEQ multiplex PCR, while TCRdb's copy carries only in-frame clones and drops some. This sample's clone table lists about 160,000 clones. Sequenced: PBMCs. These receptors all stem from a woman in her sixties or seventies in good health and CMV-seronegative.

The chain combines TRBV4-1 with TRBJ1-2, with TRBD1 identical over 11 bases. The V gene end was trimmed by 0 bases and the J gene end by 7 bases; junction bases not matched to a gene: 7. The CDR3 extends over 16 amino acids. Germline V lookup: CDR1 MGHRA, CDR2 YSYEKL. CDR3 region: CASSQEGTGGLGGYTF. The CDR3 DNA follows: TGCGCCAGCAGCCAAGAGGGGACAGGGGGGCTGGGTGGCTACACCTTC.

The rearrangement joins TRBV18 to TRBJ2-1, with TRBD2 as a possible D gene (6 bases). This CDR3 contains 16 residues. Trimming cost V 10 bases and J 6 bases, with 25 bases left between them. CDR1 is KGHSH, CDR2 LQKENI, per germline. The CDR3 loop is CATSRGTTQRTNEQFF. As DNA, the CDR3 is TGTGCCACCTCCCGCGGGACCACCCAGCGAACCAATGAGCAGTTCTTC.

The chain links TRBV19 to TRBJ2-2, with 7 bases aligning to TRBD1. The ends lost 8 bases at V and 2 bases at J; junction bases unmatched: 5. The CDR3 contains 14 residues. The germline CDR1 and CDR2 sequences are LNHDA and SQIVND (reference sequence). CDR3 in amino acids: CASAGTDNTGELFF. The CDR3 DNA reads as TGTGCCAGTGCCGGGACAGATAACACCGGGGAGCTGTTTTTT.

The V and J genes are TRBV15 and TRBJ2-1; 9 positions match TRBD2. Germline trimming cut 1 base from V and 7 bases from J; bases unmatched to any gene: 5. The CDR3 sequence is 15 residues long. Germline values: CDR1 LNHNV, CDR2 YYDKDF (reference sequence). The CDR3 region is CATSRGGSGGNEQFF. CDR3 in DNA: TGTGCCACCAGCAGAGGGGGTAGCGGGGGAAATGAGCAGTTCTTC.

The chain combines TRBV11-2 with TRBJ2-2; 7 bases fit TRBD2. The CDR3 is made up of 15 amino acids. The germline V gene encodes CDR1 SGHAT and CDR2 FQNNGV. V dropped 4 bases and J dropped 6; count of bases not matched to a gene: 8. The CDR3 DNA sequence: TGTGCCAGCAGCTCACGGACTAGTTCGTCCGGGGAGCTGTTTTTT. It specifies CASSSRTSSSGELFF.

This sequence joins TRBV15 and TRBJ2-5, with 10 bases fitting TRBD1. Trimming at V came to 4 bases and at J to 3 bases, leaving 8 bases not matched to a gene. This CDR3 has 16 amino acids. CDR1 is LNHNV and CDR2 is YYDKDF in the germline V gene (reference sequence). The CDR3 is CATSMSTDRGKETQYF. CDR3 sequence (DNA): TGTGCCACCAGCATGTCGACGGACAGGGGGAAAGAGACCCAGTACTTC.

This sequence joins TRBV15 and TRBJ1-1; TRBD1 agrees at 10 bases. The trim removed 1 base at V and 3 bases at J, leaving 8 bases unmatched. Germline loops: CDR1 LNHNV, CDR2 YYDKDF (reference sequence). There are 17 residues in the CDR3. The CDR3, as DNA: TGTGCCACCAGCAGAGGTCGACAGGGGGCCTGGGACACTGAAGCTTTCTTT. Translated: CATSRGRQGAWDTEAFF.

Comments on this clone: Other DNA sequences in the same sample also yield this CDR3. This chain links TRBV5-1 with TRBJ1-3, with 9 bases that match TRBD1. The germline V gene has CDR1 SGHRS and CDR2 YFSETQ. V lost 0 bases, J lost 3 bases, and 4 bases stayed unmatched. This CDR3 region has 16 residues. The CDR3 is CASSLAGTGFGNTIYF. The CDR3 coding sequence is TGCGCCAGCAGCTTGGCTGGGACAGGGTTTGGAAACACCATATATTTT.

The CDR3: CASSYRSSYEQYF. CDR3 bases: TGTGCCAGCAGTTACCGTAGCTCCTACGAGCAGTACTTC. The chain joins TRBV28 to TRBJ2-7; unclear D gene. Per the germline V gene, CDR1 is MDHEN and CDR2 is SYDVKM. The CDR3 is 13 residues long. V was pared by 4 bases and J by 0 bases, with 7 bases between.